The present TCR beta chain was sequenced within a study of identical twins. The CDR3 runs 17 residues. Trimming removed 7 bases at V and 1 base at J, with 23 bases between. The V gene's germline CDR1 is SQVTM and CDR2 ANQGSEA. Findings of the study overall: Cross-sectional statistical analysis, not tracking of the same donors, underpinned the conclusions. There was more out-of-frame TCR alpha sharing in monozygotic twins than models estimated. One should note that invariant MAIT and iNKT cells could partly confound zero-insertion analyses.

In TCRdb, the 5' RACE reads were re-called with MiXCR into one record per CDR3 protein. The sample has some 320,000 distinct CDR3 sequences; roughly an eighth are singletons. Concerning this clonotype: Its antigen remains unknown.

These data were also reused for a study on yellow fever vaccine responses in identical twins. That paper states: The T cell response to vaccination in identical twins was reportedly partly convergent and partly personalized.

The sequence derives from a woman between 18 and 29 years old in good health. The chain links TRBV29-1 to TRBJ2-1; D is tentatively TRBD1 or TRBD2 (5 bases each). Sequenced sample: CD8+ T cells sorted from blood. As DNA, the CDR3 is TGCAGCGCCCGGGACGAGAGATTCTTGTTGTCCTACAATGAGCAGTTCTTC. Amino acid sequence: CSARDERFLLSYNEQFF.